This entry describes one T cell receptor beta chain. Antigen: not known. Germline V gene data show CDR1 as LNHDA and CDR2 as SQIVND (reference sequence). This CDR3 is built from 14 residues. Deletions cut 3 bases from V and 9 bases from J, with 17 bases between. In the PCR, 60 Vbeta and 13 Jbeta primers were used. Only in-frame clones appear in the TCRdb table, and some are missing; sequencing was by immunoSEQ multiplex PCR. Of about 110,000 clones listed, about 77% are singletons. This entry is derived from a study of cytomegalovirus exposure and HLA in healthy donors. Findings of the study overall: In presence/absence analyses, roughly uniform sequencing depth across donors was assumed.

The sample taken for sequencing was PBMCs. The TCR sequence derives from a woman aged 25 to 39 in good health and CMV-seropositive. The gene calls are TRBV19 and TRBJ1-1; a possible D gene is TRBD1 (5 bases). CDR3 amino acids: CASSILFGEGQAFF. The CDR3 bases are TGTGCCAGTAGTATTCTCTTTGGGGAGGGACAAGCTTTCTTT.